This T cell receptor beta chain was documented in a study of cytomegalovirus exposure and HLA in healthy donors. The donors comprised healthy bone marrow donors. Germline loops: CDR1 MDHEN, CDR2 SYDVKM. Trimming pared 5 bases from V and 3 bases from J, leaving 18 bases between. This CDR3 spans 16 amino acids. With 60 Vbeta and 13 Jbeta primers, the PCR was carried out. Generated by immunoSEQ multiplex PCR, the TCRdb table keeps only in-frame clones and is missing some. The top ten hold approximately 2.8% of the sample, which has hundreds of thousands of clones, 80% to 90% seen once. The chain combines TRBV28 with TRBJ2-3; D may be TRBD2 (7 bases). Source material: PBMCs. This receptor was taken from a man between 25 and 39 years old in good health and CMV-seronegative. CDR3 bases: TGTGCCAGCAGTCATCGGGGGGCGCACGGTACAGATACGCAGTATTTT. This encodes CASSHRGAHGTDTQYF.